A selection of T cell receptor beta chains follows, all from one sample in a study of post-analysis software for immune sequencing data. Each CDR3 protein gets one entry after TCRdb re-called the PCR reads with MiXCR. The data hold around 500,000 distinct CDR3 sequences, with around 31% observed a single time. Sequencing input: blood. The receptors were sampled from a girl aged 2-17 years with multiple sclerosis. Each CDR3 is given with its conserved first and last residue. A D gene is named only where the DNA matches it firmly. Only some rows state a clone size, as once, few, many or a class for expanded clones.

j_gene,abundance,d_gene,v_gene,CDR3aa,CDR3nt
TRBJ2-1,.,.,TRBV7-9,CASSSTAGNEQFF,TGTGCCAGCAGCTCAACCGCTGGGAATGAGCAGTTCTTC
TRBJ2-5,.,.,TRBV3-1,CASSQVGNGETQYF,TGTGCCAGCAGCCAAGTAGGGAATGGAGAGACCCAGTACTTC
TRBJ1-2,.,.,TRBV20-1,CSAKHSRPGGYTF,TGCAGTGCTAAGCACTCAAGACCGGGTGGCTACACCTTC
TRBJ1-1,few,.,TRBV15,CATSRPGSGPIEAFF,TGTGCCACCAGCAGACCCGGCTCGGGGCCTATTGAAGCTTTCTTT
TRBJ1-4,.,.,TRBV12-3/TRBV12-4,CASRPDGGYEKLFF,TGTGCCAGCAGGCCGGACGGGGGTTATGAAAAACTGTTTTTT
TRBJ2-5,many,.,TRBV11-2,CASSPNQGKETQYF,TGTGCCAGCAGCCCAAATCAGGGGAAGGAGACCCAGTACTTC
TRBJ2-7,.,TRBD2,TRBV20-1,CSARALTSGVVYEQYF,TGCAGTGCTAGGGCCCTGACTAGCGGGGTAGTCTACGAGCAGTACTTC
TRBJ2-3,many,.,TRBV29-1,CSVDIPTDTQYF,TGCAGCGTTGACATACCCACAGATACGCAGTATTTT
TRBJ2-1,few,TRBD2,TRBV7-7,CASSPSGGSSDEQFF,TGTGCCAGCAGCCCTAGCGGGGGGTCCTCCGATGAGCAGTTCTTC
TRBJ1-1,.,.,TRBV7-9,CASSIQGGSDTEAFF,TGTGCCAGCAGCATACAGGGTGGAAGTGACACTGAAGCTTTCTTT
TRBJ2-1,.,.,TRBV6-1,CASIKPGANEQFF,TGTGCCAGCATCAAACCGGGGGCAAATGAGCAGTTCTTC
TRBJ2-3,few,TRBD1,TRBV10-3,CAIRNDRGPTDTQYF,TGTGCCATCAGAAATGACAGGGGGCCGACAGATACGCAGTATTTT
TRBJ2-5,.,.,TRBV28,CASSLGPGQEETQYF,TGTGCCAGCAGTTTAGGACCGGGACAAGAAGAGACCCAGTACTTC
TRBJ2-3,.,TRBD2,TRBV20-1,CSAIVAGGTDTQYF,TGCAGTGCTATTGTAGCGGGGGGGACAGATACGCAGTATTTT
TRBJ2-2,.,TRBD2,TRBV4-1,CASSQGLATGELFF,TGCGCCAGCAGCCAGGGACTAGCTACCGGGGAGCTGTTTTTT
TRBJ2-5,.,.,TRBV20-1,CSASEAGAGSETQYF,TGCAGTGCTAGTGAGGCAGGAGCAGGATCGGAGACCCAGTACTTC
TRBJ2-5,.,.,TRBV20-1,CSAGWGWAKETQYF,TGCAGTGCTGGGTGGGGATGGGCTAAAGAGACCCAGTACTTC
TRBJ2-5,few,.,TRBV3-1,CASSFRGTQETQYF,TGTGCCAGCAGCTTCCGCGGGACCCAAGAGACCCAGTACTTC
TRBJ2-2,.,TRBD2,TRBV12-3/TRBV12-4,CATQKAGTGELFF,TGTGCCACACAAAAAGCGGGAACCGGGGAGCTGTTTTTT
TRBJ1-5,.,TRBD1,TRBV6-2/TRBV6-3,CASNTGDNQPQHF,TGTGCCAGTAATACAGGGGACAATCAGCCCCAGCATTTT
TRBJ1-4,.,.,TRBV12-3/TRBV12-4,CASSFFLGNEKRFF,TGTGCCAGCAGTTTCTTCCTTGGTAATGAAAAACGGTTTTTT
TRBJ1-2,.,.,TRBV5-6,CASSLGQLIGEGYTF,TGTGCCAGCAGCTTGGGTCAGCTGATTGGTGAGGGCTACACCTTC
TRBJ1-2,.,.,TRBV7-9,CASSLHRDGYTF,TGTGCCAGCAGCTTGCACAGGGATGGCTACACCTTC
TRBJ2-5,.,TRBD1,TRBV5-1,CASSLEGAYETQYF,TGCGCCAGCAGCTTGGAGGGGGCTTATGAGACCCAGTACTTC
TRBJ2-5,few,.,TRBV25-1,CASSEGYGGEETQYF,TGTGCCAGCAGTGAAGGATACGGGGGCGAAGAGACCCAGTACTTC
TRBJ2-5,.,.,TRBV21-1,CASSKRTGAREETQYF,TGTGCCAGCAGCAAAAGGACAGGGGCAAGGGAAGAGACCCAGTACTTC
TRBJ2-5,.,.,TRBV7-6,CASSLTIEETQYF,TGTGCCAGCAGCTTAACGATAGAAGAGACCCAGTACTTC
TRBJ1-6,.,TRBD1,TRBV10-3,CAISTGTGRNSPLHF,TGTGCCATCAGTACCGGGACAGGTAGAAATTCACCCCTCCACTTT
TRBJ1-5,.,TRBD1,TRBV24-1,CATSGTGVQPQHF,TGTGCCACCAGTGGCACAGGGGTGCAGCCCCAGCATTTT
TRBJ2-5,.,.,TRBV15,CATSSRGRIQETQYF,TGTGCCACCAGCAGTAGGGGCAGGATTCAAGAGACCCAGTACTTC
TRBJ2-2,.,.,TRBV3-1,CASSQGAGNTGELFF,TGTGCCAGCAGCCAAGGTGCAGGGAACACCGGGGAGCTGTTTTTT
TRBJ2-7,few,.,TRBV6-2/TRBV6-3,CASSKNRESWEQYF,TGTGCCAGCAGTAAAAACAGGGAGTCGTGGGAGCAGTACTTC
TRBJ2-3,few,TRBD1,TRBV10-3,CAISEPWDRGRPDTQYF,TGTGCCATCAGTGAGCCCTGGGACAGGGGGCGACCAGATACGCAGTATTTT
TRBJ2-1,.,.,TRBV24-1,CATSDSARVSSYNEQFF,TGTGCCACCAGTGATTCGGCTCGGGTAAGCTCCTACAATGAGCAGTTCTTC
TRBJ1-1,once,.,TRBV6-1,CASTAGVNTEAFF,TGTGCCAGCACAGCAGGGGTGAACACTGAAGCTTTCTTT